A selection of T cell receptor beta chains follows, all from one sample in a study. TCRdb ran MiXCR on the RT-PCR reads and lists one entry per CDR3 protein. Of 650,000 to 800,000 distinct CDR3 sequences in the sample, approximately 15% were seen once. The sample comprised memory CD4+ T cells from blood. These receptors were collected from a female donor in good health, serving as a healthy control. Both conserved end residues are trimmed from each CDR3. The D gene is left open where the match is weak. Part of the rows lack a size; the others show once, few, many or a class for expanded clones.

j_call: TRBJ2-7; clone_size: many; v_call: TRBV29-1; d_call: .; cdr3_aa: SAFDRHYEQY
j_call: TRBJ1-5; clone_size: few; v_call: TRBV20-1; d_call: .; cdr3_aa: SALDSANQPQH
j_call: TRBJ2-3; clone_size: many; v_call: TRBV5-1; d_call: .; cdr3_aa: ASSLFGGGEDTQY
j_call: TRBJ2-7; clone_size: few; v_call: TRBV7-8; d_call: .; cdr3_aa: ASSLEARTTYEQY
j_call: TRBJ2-7; clone_size: .; v_call: TRBV10-3; d_call: .; cdr3_aa: AISESGGRDEQY
j_call: TRBJ2-7; clone_size: .; v_call: TRBV5-4; d_call: TRBD2; cdr3_aa: ASSFPTSRGTSGSRGYEQY
j_call: TRBJ2-3; clone_size: many; v_call: TRBV20-1; d_call: TRBD2; cdr3_aa: SASGLAGVSTDTQY
j_call: TRBJ2-1; clone_size: .; v_call: TRBV7-7; d_call: TRBD2; cdr3_aa: ASSRTSGLSEQF
j_call: TRBJ2-1; clone_size: many; v_call: TRBV7-3; d_call: .; cdr3_aa: ASSLRGFENEQF
j_call: TRBJ1-2; clone_size: .; v_call: TRBV11-3; d_call: .; cdr3_aa: ASSPSFQGHQGGYGYT
j_call: TRBJ2-3; clone_size: few; v_call: TRBV7-2; d_call: .; cdr3_aa: ASSLNRVVTDTQY
j_call: TRBJ1-2; clone_size: few; v_call: TRBV7-8; d_call: .; cdr3_aa: ASSRGATNYGYT
j_call: TRBJ2-5; clone_size: many; v_call: TRBV29-1; d_call: .; cdr3_aa: SVLRDRQETQY
j_call: TRBJ2-7; clone_size: .; v_call: TRBV12-3/TRBV12-4; d_call: .; cdr3_aa: ASSIYEQY
j_call: TRBJ2-7; clone_size: .; v_call: TRBV3-1; d_call: .; cdr3_aa: ASSHRGGYSYEQY
j_call: TRBJ2-7; clone_size: many; v_call: TRBV6-6; d_call: .; cdr3_aa: ASSYGGISYEQY
j_call: TRBJ1-2; clone_size: .; v_call: TRBV7-2; d_call: TRBD1; cdr3_aa: ASSLAGRGLDGYT
j_call: TRBJ2-7; clone_size: few; v_call: TRBV11-2; d_call: .; cdr3_aa: ASTRSPGNEDEQY
j_call: TRBJ1-2; clone_size: many; v_call: TRBV6-5; d_call: TRBD1; cdr3_aa: ASRKTGVDYGYT
j_call: TRBJ1-3; clone_size: .; v_call: TRBV5-1; d_call: .; cdr3_aa: ASSLKAGLGSNSGNTIY
j_call: TRBJ2-7; clone_size: .; v_call: TRBV28; d_call: .; cdr3_aa: ASNFRTTYEQY
j_call: TRBJ2-6; clone_size: few; v_call: TRBV29-1; d_call: .; cdr3_aa: SVRTPGANVLT
j_call: TRBJ2-5; clone_size: few; v_call: TRBV5-1; d_call: .; cdr3_aa: ASALGQETQY
j_call: TRBJ2-7; clone_size: .; v_call: TRBV20-1; d_call: TRBD2; cdr3_aa: SAEKRRTSGNYEQY
j_call: TRBJ2-1; clone_size: .; v_call: TRBV9; d_call: .; cdr3_aa: ASSVDGTGFNEQF
j_call: TRBJ2-1; clone_size: .; v_call: TRBV3-1; d_call: .; cdr3_aa: ASSLPGSDNEQF
j_call: TRBJ2-1; clone_size: .; v_call: TRBV7-2; d_call: .; cdr3_aa: ASSLFSHEQF
j_call: TRBJ1-1; clone_size: many; v_call: TRBV6-5; d_call: .; cdr3_aa: ASSYLSRGDTEAF
j_call: TRBJ1-2; clone_size: many; v_call: TRBV4-3; d_call: .; cdr3_aa: ASSQEQGSYGYT
j_call: TRBJ1-2; clone_size: few; v_call: TRBV20-1; d_call: .; cdr3_aa: SAVTRFSGYT
j_call: TRBJ2-1; clone_size: few; v_call: TRBV5-1; d_call: TRBD1; cdr3_aa: ASSPQSDRVWGDEQF
j_call: TRBJ1-1; clone_size: .; v_call: TRBV5-1; d_call: .; cdr3_aa: ASSLWGEATEAF
j_call: TRBJ1-2; clone_size: few; v_call: TRBV30; d_call: .; cdr3_aa: AWSAEQLNYGYT
j_call: TRBJ2-7; clone_size: .; v_call: TRBV11-2; d_call: TRBD2; cdr3_aa: ASSLGGGSYYEQY
j_call: TRBJ2-3; clone_size: few; v_call: TRBV28; d_call: .; cdr3_aa: ASTPWGASTDTQY
j_call: TRBJ1-1; clone_size: many; v_call: TRBV12-3/TRBV12-4; d_call: .; cdr3_aa: ASSLPGPLTEAF
j_call: TRBJ1-2; clone_size: .; v_call: TRBV5-1; d_call: .; cdr3_aa: ASSLELGTFSYGYT
j_call: TRBJ1-4; clone_size: .; v_call: TRBV7-9; d_call: .; cdr3_aa: ASNKQGGNEKLF
j_call: TRBJ1-6; clone_size: many; v_call: TRBV6-5; d_call: .; cdr3_aa: ASSYLQGGSPLH
j_call: TRBJ2-1; clone_size: few; v_call: TRBV6-5; d_call: .; cdr3_aa: ASSFGQRGNEQF
j_call: TRBJ1-3; clone_size: few; v_call: TRBV27; d_call: .; cdr3_aa: ASSSRGGRYQTLIY
j_call: TRBJ1-2; clone_size: .; v_call: TRBV20-1; d_call: .; cdr3_aa: SATGTRGYT
j_call: TRBJ2-7; clone_size: many; v_call: TRBV4-1; d_call: TRBD2; cdr3_aa: ASSQESRGLAGTYEQY
j_call: TRBJ2-5; clone_size: .; v_call: TRBV11-2; d_call: TRBD2; cdr3_aa: ASSLDLGLAGQETQY
j_call: TRBJ1-1; clone_size: few; v_call: TRBV27; d_call: .; cdr3_aa: ASSLVRGLTEAF